Below are 19 T cell receptor beta chains sequenced from a single sample in a study of blood T cell repertoires in COVID-19. Using immunoSEQ multiplex PCR, the repertoire was profiled, and TCRdb retains in-frame clones only, with some absent. The data hold 150,000 to 200,000 clones, with around 78% observed a single time. The material sequenced was peripheral blood. The receptors here all came from a woman aged 80 or over with active or convalescent COVID-19.

The V and J genes are TRBV7-8 and TRBJ1-6; D unresolved. Per germline, CDR1 SGHVS and CDR2 FQNEAQ. V was shortened by 5 bases and J by 9 bases, with 8 bases between the two germline ends. This CDR3 contains 12 residues. This CDR3 is CASSPHGSPLHF. The CDR3, as DNA: TGTGCCAGCAGCCCTCACGGTTCACCCCTCCACTTT.

V and J are TRBV2 and TRBJ1-2; 9 bases agree with TRBD1. Germline loops: CDR1 SNHLY, CDR2 FYNNEI. The length of the CDR3 is 15 residues. V lost 4 bases, J lost 4 bases, and 7 bases stayed unmatched. CDR3 nucleotide sequence: TGTGCCAGCAGTGCAAGGACAGGGGAGGCCTATGGCTACACCTTC. Its translation: CASSARTGEAYGYTF. The variable domain in full, with the rest retrieved from reference TRBV2 and TRBJ1-2, is EPEVTQTPSHQVTQMGQEVILRCVPISNHLYFYWYRQILGQKVEFLVSFYNNEISEKSEIFDDQFSVERPDGSNFTLKIRSTKLEDSAMYFCASSARTGEAYGYTFGSGTRLTVV.

The chain couples TRBV6-5 to TRBJ1-1; a weak D match, TRBD1 (6 bases). CDR3 length: 13 amino acids. Trimming stripped 3 bases from V and 3 bases from J, with 8 bases between. CDR1 and CDR2 from the germline V gene are MNHEY and SVGAGI. Here the CDR3 DNA reads TGTGCCAGCAGTTATAACAGGGACACTGAAGCTTTCTTT. It codes for CASSYNRDTEAFF.

This clone appeared a few times. The V and J genes are TRBV25-1 and TRBJ2-1, with 8 bases lining up with TRBD1. Germline loops: CDR1 MGHDK, CDR2 SYGVNS. V lost 7 bases to trimming and J lost 10 bases; unmatched junction nucleotides: 6. The CDR3 sequence is 12 residues long. The CDR3 bases are TGTGCCAGCAATCAGGGGGCAAGAGAGCAGTTCTTC. It codes for CASNQGAREQFF.

This clone occurred a few times. The chain recombines TRBV13 with TRBJ1-4; D may be TRBD1 (6 bases). This CDR3 has 16 amino acids. V lost 4 bases and J 6 bases, leaving 18 bases between the germline ends. Germline V gives CDR1 PRHDT, CDR2 FYEKMQ (reference sequence). CDR3 region: CASSSNRDTLYEKLFF. The DNA for the CDR3 is TGTGCCAGCAGCTCCAACAGGGACACCCTATATGAAAAACTGTTTTTT.

V is TRBV11-2 and J is TRBJ2-5; D is perhaps TRBD2 (5 bases). Germline CDR1 SGHAT, CDR2 FQNNGV. This CDR3 has 16 amino acids. V gave up 2 bases and J gave up 1 base, with 14 bases separating them. CDR3 sequence (DNA): TGTGCCAGCAGCTTACTAGCCCTTAGCCCCCAAGAGACCCAGTACTTC. Its protein is CASSLLALSPQETQYF.

The chain employs TRBV19 and TRBJ2-1, with D possibly matching TRBD2 (6 bases). The ends were cut back, 3 bases at V and 0 bases at J, with 12 bases in the middle. The CDR3 extends over 16 amino acids. CDR1 and CDR2 (germline): LNHDA, SQIVND (reference sequence). The CDR3 is CASSMFGGSSYNEQFF. In DNA, the CDR3 is TGTGCCAGTAGTATGTTCGGGGGAAGCTCCTACAATGAGCAGTTCTTC.

The chain has TRBV2 and TRBJ1-6; TRBD1 might be the D (6 bases). Germline values: CDR1 SNHLY, CDR2 FYNNEI. Trimming cost V 9 bases and J 5 bases, with 8 bases left between them. This CDR3 region has 12 residues. CDR3 nucleotide sequence: TGTGCCAGTGGACAGAATAATTCACCCCTCCACTTT. Its protein is CASGQNNSPLHF.

The rearrangement joins TRBV2 to TRBJ2-5, with D perhaps TRBD2 (6 bases). The CDR3 contains 12 residues. Germline assignment: CDR1 SNHLY and CDR2 FYNNEI. V lost 6 bases to trimming and J lost 5 bases, with 10 bases between them. The CDR3 reads CASRGEVETQYF. DNA for the CDR3: TGTGCCAGCAGAGGGGAGGTGGAGACCCAGTACTTC.

The sample holds one count of this clone. CDR3 sequence (DNA): TGCAGCGTTGAGTATTGGACCCAGGGCGAGCAGTACTTC. Its protein product is CSVEYWTQGEQYF. This chain links TRBV29-1 with TRBJ2-7, with a weak D call TRBD1 (5 bases). The CDR3 has 13 residues. Germline V CDR1 and CDR2: SQVTM, ANQGSEA. The V and J ends lost 3 bases and 6 bases respectively, with 15 bases between them.

The chain joins TRBV7-6 to TRBJ1-3; D is uncertain. CDR1 SGHVS and CDR2 FNYEAQ come from the germline V gene. CDR3 length: 12 residues. V was cut by 3 bases and J by 4 bases, with 4 bases left in between. CDR3 in DNA: TGTGCCAGCAGCTTCGGGGGAAACACCATATATTTT. It yields the protein CASSFGGNTIYF.

The V call is TRBV5-5, the J call TRBJ2-5, with D tentatively TRBD1 (6 bases). The CDR3 runs 14 residues. Germline CDR1 is SGHKS and CDR2 is YYEKEE (reference sequence). With 2 bases removed from V and 3 bases from J, the gap between germline ends came to 11 bases. The CDR3, as DNA: TGTGCCAGCAGCTTCGTACAGGGAGAAGAGACCCAGTACTTC. Translated: CASSFVQGEETQYF.

The chain links TRBV29-1 to TRBJ1-1; TRBD1 aligns across 8 bases. The CDR3 covers 13 residues. Germline CDR1 and CDR2: SQVTM and ANQGSEA. Germline trimming cut 7 bases from V and 4 bases from J; bases unmatched to any gene: 8. Here the CDR3 DNA reads TGCAGCGCCTCAGGGGGCGAGGTCACTGAAGCTTTCTTT. It codes for CSASGGEVTEAFF.

The rearrangement uses TRBV4-1 and TRBJ2-3; D remains ambiguous. The V end lost 2 bases, the J end lost 4 bases, and 10 bases lay between the germline ends. In germline, CDR1 is MGHRA, CDR2 YSYEKL. The CDR3 consists of 14 residues. CDR3 nucleotide sequence: TGCGCCAGCAGCCAATCGGGTCTGCCAGATACGCAGTATTTT. Translated, it gives CASSQSGLPDTQYF.

The chain combines TRBV4-1 with TRBJ2-4; no firm D call. Trimming left V 0 bases short and J 7 bases short, with 10 bases between. The length of the CDR3 is 14 residues. Germline lookup yields CDR1 MGHRA and CDR2 YSYEKL. CDR3 sequence reads: CASSQERLGNIQYF. The CDR3 DNA follows: TGCGCCAGCAGCCAAGAGCGGTTAGGCAACATTCAGTACTTC.

The J gene is TRBJ2-1, the V gene TRBV27; D is perhaps TRBD2 (5 bases). Trimming stripped 1 base from V and 8 bases from J, with 12 bases between. Germline CDR1 is MNHEY and CDR2 is SMNVEV (reference sequence). The CDR3 is 14 amino acids. Here the CDR3 reads CASSLYRGIDEQFF. The DNA for the CDR3 is TGTGCCAGCAGTTTATATCGGGGTATCGATGAGCAGTTCTTC.

This chain links TRBV19 with TRBJ2-7; possible D gene TRBD1, 6 bases. Looked up from germline, CDR1 is LNHDA and CDR2 is SQIVND (reference sequence). This CDR3 is 14 amino acids long. V shed 5 bases and J shed 3 bases, with 14 bases lying between them. The DNA for the CDR3 is TGTGCCAGTAGTTCTCAGGGGAACAGCTACGAGCAGTACTTC. Translating it yields CASSSQGNSYEQYF.

In this sample, this clone turned up once. The V and J genes are TRBV21-1 and TRBJ1-2; the table's TRBD1 call for D was not verified on the DNA. TRBV21-1 is tagged as a pseudogene. The CDR3 covers 20 residues. The CDR3 here is CASSKVSGTGLRFPAYGYTF. In DNA, the CDR3 is TGTGCCAGCAGCAAAGTGTCCGGGACAGGGTTGCGGTTCCCCGCATATGGCTACACCTTC.

V is TRBV3-1 (or the pseudogene TRBV3-2) and J is TRBJ1-5; 7 nucleotides line up with TRBD1. V gave up 6 bases and J gave up 0 bases; unmatched junction bases: 5. This CDR3 spans 15 amino acids. Per the germline V gene, CDR1 is LGHDT and CDR2 is YNNKEL (reference sequence). The CDR3 region is CASRGQDNSNQPQHF. CDR3 nucleotide sequence: TGTGCCAGCAGAGGACAGGATAATAGCAATCAGCCCCAGCATTTT.